The next 32 T cell receptor beta chains were all read from a single sample in a study of T cells in women clearing cervical HPV infection. Libraries were prepared by immunoSEQ multiplex PCR; TCRdb keeps only in-frame clonotypes and omits some of them. This sample's clone table lists 49,000 or so clones. Sequencing used blood buffy coat. All receptors derive from a woman between 18 and 75 years old with a cervical HPV16 infection that either progressed to CIN3+ or cleared (not recorded which).

For this clone: The read is 3 residues too short to cover the CDR3 end, so that end is filled in from the germline J gene. The chain employs TRBV18 and TRBJ1-2; D remains ambiguous. CDR1 is KGHSH, CDR2 LQKENI, per germline. This CDR3 is 13 amino acids long. CDR3 loop: CASSPSEGQPYTF. The CDR3 DNA, read in part, is TGTGCCAGCTCACCGAGTGAGGGTCAGCCC.

As regards this clone: With the read ending 3 residues before the CDR3 end, the germline J gene is used to fill in that end. V is TRBV13 and J is TRBJ1-2; D might be TRBD1 (5 bases). Germline V gene sequence: CDR1 PRHDT, CDR2 FYEKMQ (reference sequence). Trimming stripped 5 bases from V and 4 bases from J, with 11 bases between. The CDR3 covers 13 residues. The covered CDR3 bases are TGTGCCAGCAGCGGGGCGGAATTCTATGGC. It encodes CASSGAEFYG. The CDR3 in its entirety is CASSGAEFYGYTF.

As to this clone: The CDR3 end is not reached by the read, which stops 3 residues before it; the germline J gene fills it in. V usage is TRBV2 and J usage is TRBJ2-6; D may be TRBD1 (5 bases). Germline V gene data show CDR1 as SNHLY and CDR2 as FYNNEI. V shed 7 bases and J shed 1 base, with 11 bases lying between them. This CDR3 is built from 15 residues. CDR3: CASTIQDSGANVLTF. CDR3 DNA, as far as it was read: TGTGCCAGCACTATACAGGATTCTGGGGCCAACGTC.

Notes on this clone: Coverage ceases 3 residues before the CDR3 finishes, and the germline J gene fills in the end. The rearrangement links TRBV6-2 or TRBV6-3 to TRBJ1-2, with 11 bases identical to TRBD1. The CDR3 runs 16 residues. V was clipped by 4 bases and J by 7 bases; unmatched bases: 11. Germline values: CDR1 MNHEY, CDR2 SVGEGT. Partial CDR3 DNA: TGTGCCAGCAGTTCGCTCCACGGGACAGGGGGTTTTGGC. As protein: CASSSLHGTGGFG. The full CDR3 protein is CASSSLHGTGGFGYTF.

Remarks on this clone: The CDR3 end is not reached by the read, which stops 3 residues before it; the germline J gene fills it in. The J gene is TRBJ1-4, the V gene TRBV7-2; D is possibly TRBD1 (5 bases). This CDR3 contains 14 residues. Germline V gene lookup returns CDR1 SGHTA and CDR2 FQGNSA. Incomplete CDR3 DNA: TGTGCCAGCAGCGACACCTCTGGGGCCAACGTA. Amino acids: CASSDTSGANV. The CDR3 in its entirety is CASSDTSGANVLFF.

As concerns this clone: The CDR3 end is not reached by the read, which stops 3 residues before it; the germline J gene fills it in. The chain recombines TRBV20-1 with TRBJ2-7; the match to TRBD1 covers 9 bases. The length of the CDR3 is 13 residues. CDR1 is DFQATT, CDR2 SNEGSKA, per germline (reference sequence). The junction had 6 bases not matched to a gene; V was cut back by 4 bases and J by 5 bases. CDR3 residues: CSATGTGTHEQYF. CDR3 DNA, as far as it was read: TGCAGTGCTACCGGGACAGGGACCCACGAG.

Worth noting for this clone: The CDR3 is cut off 3 residues early in the read; its end comes from the germline J gene. The chain recombines TRBV7-9 with TRBJ2-5; D perhaps matches TRBD2 (5 bases). The CDR3 covers 14 residues. V lost 5 bases, J lost 1 base, and 11 bases lay in between. Looked up from germline, CDR1 is SEHNR and CDR2 is FQNEAQ (reference sequence). The sequenced CDR3 bases are TGTGCCAGCAGCACTAGGAGATTCCAAGAGACC. This encodes CASSTRRFQET. The CDR3, in full, reads CASSTRRFQETQYF.

The CDR3 bases that were read are TGTGCCAGCAGCGTCGGGACTAGCGACGAG. Translated: CASSVGTSDE. The full CDR3 sequence reads CASSVGTSDEQYF. The V and J genes are TRBV7-8 and TRBJ2-7, with 10 positions matching TRBD2. With the read ending 3 residues before the CDR3 end, the germline J gene is used to fill in that end. This CDR3 spans 13 amino acids. Germline loops: CDR1 SGHVS, CDR2 FQNEAQ. The ends lost 5 bases at V and 5 bases at J; junction bases unmatched: 3.

With respect to this clone: From the germline J gene comes the end of the CDR3, since the read stops 3 residues before it. The rearrangement joins TRBV7-8 to TRBJ2-7, with 7 bases that match TRBD1. Unmatched junction bases numbered 14, after V lost 4 bases and J lost 2 bases. CDR3 length equals 17 residues. Germline V gives CDR1 SGHVS, CDR2 FQNEAQ. Here the CDR3 reads CASSSPENRQGTYEQYF. The CDR3 DNA, read in part, is TGTGCCAGCAGCTCCCCGGAAAACCGACAGGGAACCTACGAG.

As for this clone: The read ends 3 residues shy of where the CDR3 ends; the end is completed using the germline J gene. The J gene is TRBJ1-5, the V gene TRBV23-1; 9 bases are a match to TRBD1. TRBV23-1 is an open reading frame, and its role is uncertain. Trimming took 6 bases from V and 4 from J; bases not matched to a gene: 4. This CDR3 has 14 residues. The chain's CDR3 is CASRGDRVNQPQHF. The sequenced CDR3 bases are TGCGCCAGCAGGGGGGACAGGGTAAATCAGCCC.

Remarks on this clone: The read halts 3 residues ahead of the CDR3 end, with the missing end drawn from the germline J gene. The chain recombines TRBV7-6 with TRBJ2-5; D is possibly TRBD2 (5 bases). The CDR3 runs 14 residues. The V gene lost 1 base and the J gene lost 5 bases, with 11 bases spanning the gap. Germline loops: CDR1 SGHVS, CDR2 FNYEAQ. CDR3 region: CASSLDLRVETQYF. The covered CDR3 bases are TGTGCCAGCAGCTTAGATTTGAGGGTGGAGACC.

A remark on this clone: The read ends 3 residues shy of where the CDR3 ends; the end is completed using the germline J gene. V and J are TRBV6-2 or TRBV6-3 and TRBJ2-7, with 8 bases lining up with TRBD1. Per the germline V gene, CDR1 is MNHEY and CDR2 is SVGEGT. CDR3 length: 15 residues. J gave up 0 bases and V 6 bases, and 7 bases lay outside the gene matches. CDR3 DNA (partial): TGTGCCAGCAGCTACGGGACAGGCGTCTCCTACGAG. Protein sequence: CASSYGTGVSYE. The full CDR3 is CASSYGTGVSYEQYF.

Comment on this clone: The read terminates 3 residues before the CDR3 end, so the remaining end is supplied by the germline J gene. Other DNA sequences in the sample encode the same CDR3. This chain uses TRBV6-1 with TRBJ2-1; 10 bases line up with TRBD2. Germline CDR1 MNHNS, CDR2 SASEGT. Trimming removed 4 bases from V and 4 bases from J; junction bases left unmatched: 4. The CDR3 runs to 15 residues. This chain's CDR3 is CASSASGGSYNEQFF. The sequenced part of the CDR3 DNA is TGTGCCAGCAGTGCTAGCGGGGGATCTTACAATGAG.

In regard to this clone: Sequencing ends 3 residues short of the CDR3 end; the germline J gene provides the rest. The rearrangement links TRBV20-1 to TRBJ1-4; possible D gene TRBD1, 5 bases. The CDR3 consists of 15 residues. Looked up from germline, CDR1 is DFQATT and CDR2 is SNEGSKA (reference sequence). V lost 2 bases and J 5 bases, leaving 15 bases between the germline ends. The sequenced part of the CDR3 DNA is TGCAGTGCTAGAACGATAGGGGTGGGGAATGAAAAA. It codes for CSARTIGVGNEK. From start to end, the CDR3 is CSARTIGVGNEKLFF.

As concerns this clone: From the germline J gene comes the end of the CDR3, since the read stops 3 residues before it. The chain carries TRBV20-1 and TRBJ1-1; perhaps TRBD1 as D (5 bases). Germline lookup yields CDR1 DFQATT and CDR2 SNEGSKA (reference sequence). V was trimmed by 5 bases and J by 1 base, leaving 8 bases between them. The CDR3 covers 12 residues. CDR3 in amino acids: CSALRENTEAFF. The DNA read from the CDR3 is TGCAGTGCTCTCAGGGAGAACACTGAA.

On this clone itself: Coverage ceases 3 residues before the CDR3 finishes, and the germline J gene fills in the end. The chain joins TRBV30 to TRBJ1-1; no reliable D call. Per the germline V gene, CDR1 is GTSNPN and CDR2 is SVGIG (reference sequence). V was shortened by 5 bases and J by 3 bases, with 19 bases between the two germline ends. CDR3 size: 15 residues. Partial CDR3 DNA: TGTGCCTGGGACCTAGGTGGAGGTAGAGACACTGAA. This codes for CAWDLGGGRDTE. The full CDR3 protein reads CAWDLGGGRDTEAFF.

Details on this clone: The read falls 3 residues short of the CDR3 end, and the missing part is taken from the germline J gene. This chain joins TRBV7-2 and TRBJ2-1; 8 nucleotides align to TRBD2. The length of the CDR3 is 14 residues. V dropped 5 bases and J dropped 8; count of bases not matched to a gene: 8. In germline, CDR1 is SGHTA, CDR2 FQGNSA. The sequenced CDR3 bases are TGTGCCAGCAGCCAAACCGGACTAGCACATGAG. It is translated as CASSQTGLAHE. The whole CDR3 protein reads CASSQTGLAHEQFF.

On this clone: The read is 3 residues too short to cover the CDR3 end, so that end is filled in from the germline J gene. This chain links TRBV7-2 with TRBJ1-1; D not resolved. The V gene's germline CDR1 is SGHTA and CDR2 FQGNSA. Trimming took off 1 base at V and 4 bases at J, with 7 bases between the two ends. The CDR3 runs to 13 residues. The part of the CDR3 DNA that was read is TGTGCCAGCAGCTTAGTTAAGGTCACTGAA. Translation: CASSLVKVTE. The complete CDR3 reads CASSLVKVTEAFF.

Concerning this clone itself: The read ends 3 residues early relative to the CDR3; the germline J gene fills the gap. J is TRBJ1-1 and V is TRBV11-2; the D is unclear. The V gene lost 4 bases and the J gene lost 7 bases, with 16 bases spanning the gap. The V gene's germline CDR1 is SGHAT and CDR2 FQNNGV. The CDR3 has 14 residues. The CDR3 bases that were read are TGTGCCAGCAGCTCGAACTTATACGTCCATGAA. Translated, it gives CASSSNLYVHE. The entire CDR3 is CASSSNLYVHEAFF.

About this clone itself: The sequence runs out 3 residues before the end of the CDR3; the remainder is reconstructed from the germline J gene. The chain couples TRBV5-4 to TRBJ2-3; D is possibly TRBD2 (6 bases). The CDR3 has 15 amino acids. Trimming took 4 bases from V and 2 from J, leaving 14 bases between them. The germline V gene has CDR1 SGHNT and CDR2 YYREEE (reference sequence). Partial CDR3 DNA: TGTGCCAGCAGCGAAGGGACTCAGCCCACAGATACG. This translates into CASSEGTQPTDT. The full CDR3 is CASSEGTQPTDTQYF.

For this clone: At one boundary the junction diverges from the germline segment, which might be a read error. The CDR3 is cut off 3 residues early in the read; its end comes from the germline J gene. V and J are TRBV7-9 and TRBJ2-2, with 7 nucleotides matching TRBD2. This CDR3 contains 11 residues. Germline V CDR1 and CDR2: SEHNR, FQNEAQ (reference sequence). The DNA read from the CDR3 is TGTGCCAGCAGCTTAGGGGGGGGG. It encodes CASSLGGG. The CDR3 reads in full as CASSLGGGLFF.

Points on this clone: Sequencing ends 3 residues short of the CDR3 end; the germline J gene provides the rest. This sequence joins TRBV30 and TRBJ2-2, with D uncertain. The V end lost 0 bases, the J end lost 0 bases, and 5 bases lay between the germline ends. The CDR3 is 14 residues long. The V gene's germline CDR1 is GTSNPN and CDR2 SVGIG (reference sequence). CDR3 bases read: TGTGCCTGGAGTGTACCGGCGAACACCGGGGAG. It yields the protein CAWSVPANTGE. The whole CDR3 sequence is CAWSVPANTGELFF.

The CDR3 sequence: CASSRSTGGYEQYF. CDR3 DNA (partial): TGTGCCAGCAGCCGATCGACAGGGGGCTACGAG. V gene TRBV7-8 combines with J gene TRBJ2-7; 9 bases are shared with TRBD1. From the germline J gene comes the end of the CDR3, since the read stops 3 residues before it. Germline values: CDR1 SGHVS, CDR2 FQNEAQ. Losses at the gene ends were 5 bases for V and 3 bases for J; bases not matched to a gene: 5. This CDR3 spans 14 amino acids.

A note on this clone: The CDR3 extends 3 residues past the end of the read, so its final part is completed from the germline J gene. The chain joins TRBV5-6 to TRBJ2-3; D is uncertain. V was trimmed by 2 bases and J by 6 bases, leaving 7 bases between them. Germline CDR1 is SGHDT and CDR2 is YYEEEE. The CDR3 runs 12 residues. The CDR3 here is CASSFISDTQYF. Partial CDR3 DNA: TGTGCCAGCAGCTTTATCTCGGATACG.

As for this clone: From the germline J gene comes the end of the CDR3, since the read stops 3 residues before it. The chain recombines TRBV2 with TRBJ2-5, with 10 bases matching TRBD2. This CDR3 comprises 16 residues. CDR1 is SNHLY, CDR2 FYNNEI, per germline. Trimming cost V 3 bases and J 5 bases; bases outside gene matches: 9. CDR3 in amino acids: CASSEAAGGPGETQYF. The part of the CDR3 DNA that was read is TGTGCCAGCAGTGAGGCAGCGGGGGGGCCCGGGGAGACC.

To note about this clone: Read sequence stops 3 residues before the CDR3 end, and the germline J gene provides the missing end. This chain uses TRBV7-2 with TRBJ1-1; D perhaps matches TRBD1 (6 bases). CDR3 length: 14 residues. The V gene's germline CDR1 is SGHTA and CDR2 FQGNSA. With 0 bases removed from V and 4 bases from J, the gap between germline ends came to 9 bases. Incomplete CDR3 DNA: TGTGCCAGCAGCTTAGCGGGGGGGGCCACTGAA. Its translation: CASSLAGGATE. The whole CDR3 is CASSLAGGATEAFF.

For this clone: The missing CDR3 end, 3 residues past where the read stops, is filled in from the germline J gene. The chain combines TRBV2 with TRBJ2-3; weak D call: TRBD2 (6 bases). V lost 8 bases and J lost 1, with 10 bases in between. The CDR3 sequence is 13 residues long. Germline V CDR1 and CDR2: SNHLY, FYNNEI. The covered CDR3 bases are TGTGCCAGCTATTCTAGCGGCACAGATACG. Protein product: CASYSSGTDT. The entire CDR3 reads CASYSSGTDTQYF.

With regard to this clone: From the germline J gene comes the end of the CDR3, since the read stops 3 residues before it. The rearrangement uses TRBV2 and TRBJ1-5, with 8 nucleotides matching TRBD1. V shed 3 bases and J 5 bases; nucleotides not matched to a gene: 15. This CDR3 has 18 residues. Germline CDR1 reads SNHLY; CDR2 reads FYNNEI. CDR3 residues: CASSDSDRAFAGDQPQHF. Partial CDR3 DNA: TGTGCCAGCAGTGACTCGGACAGGGCTTTTGCCGGTGATCAGCCC. The whole variable domain, filled in from reference TRBV2 and TRBJ1-5, reads EPEVTQTPSHQVTQMGQEVILRCVPISNHLYFYWYRQILGQKVEFLVSFYNNEISEKSEIFDDQFSVERPDGSNFTLKIRSTKLEDSAMYFCASSDSDRAFAGDQPQHFGDGTRLSIL.

About this clone: The read falls 3 residues short of the CDR3 end, and the missing part is taken from the germline J gene. The chain couples TRBV29-1 to TRBJ1-2; 10 nucleotides line up with TRBD1. This CDR3 is 14 amino acids long. Germline V gene lookup returns CDR1 SQVTM and CDR2 ANQGSEA. Germline trimming cut 6 bases from V and 2 bases from J; bases unmatched to any gene: 6. The CDR3 reads CSVSGTGENYGYTF. The sequenced part of the CDR3 DNA is TGCAGCGTCTCCGGGACAGGGGAGAACTATGGC. The full variable domain, its missing parts supplied by reference TRBV29-1 and TRBJ1-2, is SAVISQKPSRDICQRGTSLTIQCQVDSQVTMMFWYRQQPGQSLTLIATANQGSEATYESGFVIDKFPISRPNLTFSTLTVSNMSPEDSSIYLCSVSGTGENYGYTFGSGTRLTVV.

Note on this clone: The read ends 3 residues early relative to the CDR3; the germline J gene fills the gap. This chain uses TRBV30 with TRBJ1-6, with D unresolved. Germline assignment: CDR1 GTSNPN and CDR2 SVGIG (reference sequence). CDR3 length equals 13 residues. Deletions cut 2 bases from V and 8 bases from J, with 10 bases between. CDR3 sequence reads: CAWSKGLDSPLHF. CDR3 DNA, as far as it was read: TGTGCCTGGAGTAAGGGTTTGGATTCACCC.

As for this clone: The read falls 3 residues short of the CDR3 end, and the missing part is taken from the germline J gene. The rearrangement links TRBV19 to TRBJ2-3, with D perhaps TRBD1 (7 bases). The CDR3 extends over 14 amino acids. Looked up from germline, CDR1 is LNHDA and CDR2 is SQIVND (reference sequence). CDR3 bases read: TGTGCCAGTAGTTCTCAGGGGGGCGGTCAGCCG. Residues: CASSSQGGGQP. The complete CDR3 sequence is CASSSQGGGQPQYF.

Concerning this clone itself: The observed sequence ends 3 residues before the CDR3 terminus, with the missing tail filled in from the germline J gene. The J gene is TRBJ1-2, the V gene TRBV7-6; D perhaps matches TRBD1 (5 bases). Germline V lookup: CDR1 SGHVS, CDR2 FNYEAQ. This CDR3 spans 15 amino acids. CDR3 sequence: CASSLGGGTSYDYTF. The covered CDR3 bases are TGTGCCAGCAGCTTGGGCGGGGGGACTTCCTACGAC.